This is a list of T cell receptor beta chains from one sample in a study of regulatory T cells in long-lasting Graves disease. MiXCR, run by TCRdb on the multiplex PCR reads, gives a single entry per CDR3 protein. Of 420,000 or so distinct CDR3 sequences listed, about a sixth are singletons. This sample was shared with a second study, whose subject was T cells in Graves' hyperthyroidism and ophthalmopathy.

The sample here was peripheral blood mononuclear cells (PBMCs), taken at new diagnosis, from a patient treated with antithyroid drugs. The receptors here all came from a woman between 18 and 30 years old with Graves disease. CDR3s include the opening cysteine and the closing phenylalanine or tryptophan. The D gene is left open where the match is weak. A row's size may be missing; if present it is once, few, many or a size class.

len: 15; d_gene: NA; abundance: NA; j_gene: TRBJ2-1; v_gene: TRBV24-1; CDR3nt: TGTGCCACCAGTGCCGCGGACAGCTACCCCTACGAGCAGTTCTTC; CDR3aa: CATSAADSYPYEQFF
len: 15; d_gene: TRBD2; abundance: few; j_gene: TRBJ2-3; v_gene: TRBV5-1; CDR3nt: TGCGCCAGCAGCTTGTCCGGGACTAGAACCGATACGCAGTATTTT; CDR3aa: CASSLSGTRTDTQYF
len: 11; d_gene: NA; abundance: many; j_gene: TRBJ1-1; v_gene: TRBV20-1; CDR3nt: TGCAGTGCTAGGGTGGGCCCTGAAGCTTTCTTT; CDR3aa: CSARVGPEAFF
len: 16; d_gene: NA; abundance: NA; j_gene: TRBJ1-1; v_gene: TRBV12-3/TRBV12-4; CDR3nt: TGTGCCAGCAGTTTCCCCCTCCTAGGGATGAACACTGAAGCTTTCTTT; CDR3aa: CASSFPLLGMNTEAFF
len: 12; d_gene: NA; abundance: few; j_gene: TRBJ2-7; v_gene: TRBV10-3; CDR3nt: TGTGCCATCAGTGAGGGGAACCACGAGCAGTACTTC; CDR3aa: CAISEGNHEQYF
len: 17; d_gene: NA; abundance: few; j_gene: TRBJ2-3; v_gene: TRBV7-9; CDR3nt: TGTGCCAGCAGCTTATATTCCAGGGGAAAAACCACAGATACGCAGTATTTT; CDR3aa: CASSLYSRGKTTDTQYF
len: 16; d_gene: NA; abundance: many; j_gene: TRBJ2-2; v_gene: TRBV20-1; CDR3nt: TGCAGTGCTAGAGATCTCGGGAGCGCGAACACCGGGGAGCTGTTTTTT; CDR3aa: CSARDLGSANTGELFF
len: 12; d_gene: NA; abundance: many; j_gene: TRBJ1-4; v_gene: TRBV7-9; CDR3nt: TGTGCCAGCAGCTTACCTAATGAAAAACTGTTTTTT; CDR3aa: CASSLPNEKLFF
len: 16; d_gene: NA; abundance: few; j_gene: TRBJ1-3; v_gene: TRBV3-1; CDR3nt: TGTGCCAGCAGCCAAGGAGGGGGAACCTCTGGAAACACCATATATTTT; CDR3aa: CASSQGGGTSGNTIYF
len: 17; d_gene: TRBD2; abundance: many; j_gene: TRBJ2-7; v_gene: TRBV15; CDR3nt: TGTGCCACCAGCAGAGTAGGGACTAGCGGGAGGGATTACGAGCAGTACTTC; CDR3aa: CATSRVGTSGRDYEQYF
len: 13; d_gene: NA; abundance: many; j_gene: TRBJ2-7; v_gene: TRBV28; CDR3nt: TGTGCCAGCAGTTTGGCGGACATCTACGAGCAGTACTTC; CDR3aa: CASSLADIYEQYF
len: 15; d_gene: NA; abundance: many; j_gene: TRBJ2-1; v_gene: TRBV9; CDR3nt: TGTGCCAGCAGCGTAGGTGTGGTGACCTACAATGAGCAGTTCTTC; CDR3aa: CASSVGVVTYNEQFF
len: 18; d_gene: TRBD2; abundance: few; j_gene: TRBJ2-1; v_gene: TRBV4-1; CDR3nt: TGCGCCAGCAGCCAAGAGAGTAGCGGGGGGAACTCCTACAATGAGCAGTTCTTC; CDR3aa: CASSQESSGGNSYNEQFF
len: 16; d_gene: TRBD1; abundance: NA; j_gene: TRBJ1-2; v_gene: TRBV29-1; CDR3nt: TGCAGCGTTGATTCTTCTCCGGGACAGGGGAGGATGGGCTACACCTTC; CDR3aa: CSVDSSPGQGRMGYTF
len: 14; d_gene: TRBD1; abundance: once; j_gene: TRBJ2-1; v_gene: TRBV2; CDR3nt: TGTGCCAGCAGACCCGGGACAGCCACCTACGAGCAGTTCTTC; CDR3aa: CASRPGTATYEQFF
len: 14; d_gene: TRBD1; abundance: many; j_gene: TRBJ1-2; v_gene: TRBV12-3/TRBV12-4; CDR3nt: TGTGCCAGCAGTTCTTCCGACAGGGGGCATGGCTACACCTTC; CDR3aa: CASSSSDRGHGYTF
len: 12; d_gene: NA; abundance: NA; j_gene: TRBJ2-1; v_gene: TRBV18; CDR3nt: TGTGCCAGCTCACCACCAGACGATGAGCAGTTCTTC; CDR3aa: CASSPPDDEQFF
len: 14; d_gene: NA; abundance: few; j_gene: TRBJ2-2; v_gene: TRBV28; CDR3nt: TGTGCCAGCAGAAAGAAACCCTGGGCCGGGGAGCTGTTTTTT; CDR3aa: CASRKKPWAGELFF
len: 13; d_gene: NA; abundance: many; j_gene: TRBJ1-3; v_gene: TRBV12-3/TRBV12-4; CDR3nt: TGTGCCAGCAGTTTTCAATCTGGAAACACCATATATTTT; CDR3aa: CASSFQSGNTIYF
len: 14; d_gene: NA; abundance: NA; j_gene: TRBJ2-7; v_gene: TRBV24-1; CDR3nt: TGTGCCACCAGTGAACCGGGAAGTTTGGGGGAGCAGTACTTC; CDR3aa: CATSEPGSLGEQYF
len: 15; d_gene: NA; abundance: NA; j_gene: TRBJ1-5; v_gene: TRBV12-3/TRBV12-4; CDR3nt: TGTGCCAGCAGTTTAACAGGGCTCCGCAATCAGCCCCAGCATTTT; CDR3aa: CASSLTGLRNQPQHF
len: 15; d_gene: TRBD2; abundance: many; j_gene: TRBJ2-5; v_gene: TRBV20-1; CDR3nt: TGCAGTGCTAGACAGACTAGCGGGATAGGGGAGACCCAGTACTTC; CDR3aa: CSARQTSGIGETQYF
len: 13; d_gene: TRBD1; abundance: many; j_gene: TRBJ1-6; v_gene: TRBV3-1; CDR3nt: TGTGCCAGCAGCCGGACAGGGGGCTCACCCCTCCACTTT; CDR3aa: CASSRTGGSPLHF
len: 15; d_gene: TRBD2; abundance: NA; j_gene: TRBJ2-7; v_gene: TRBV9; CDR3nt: TGTGCCAGCAGCGTAGGGGCGGGAGGACCCTACGAGCAGTACTTC; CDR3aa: CASSVGAGGPYEQYF
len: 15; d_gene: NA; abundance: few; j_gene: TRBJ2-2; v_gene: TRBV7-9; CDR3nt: TGTGCCAGCAGCTCCTTAACGTCTCCCTCCGGGGAGCTGTTTTTT; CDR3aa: CASSSLTSPSGELFF
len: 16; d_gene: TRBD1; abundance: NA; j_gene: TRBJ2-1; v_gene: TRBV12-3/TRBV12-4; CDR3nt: TGTGCCAGCAGTAAACCAACAGGGGGCACCTACAATGAGCAGTTCTTC; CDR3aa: CASSKPTGGTYNEQFF
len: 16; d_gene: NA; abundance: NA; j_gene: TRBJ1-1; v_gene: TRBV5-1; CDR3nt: TGCGCCAGCAGCTTTGGGCAGGGAATCGTTATCGCTGAAGCTTTCTTT; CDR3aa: CASSFGQGIVIAEAFF
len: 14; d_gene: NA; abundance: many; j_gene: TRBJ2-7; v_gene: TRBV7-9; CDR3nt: TGTGCCAGCGGGGGATTGCCGTCAGTCTACGAGCAGTACTTC; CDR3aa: CASGGLPSVYEQYF
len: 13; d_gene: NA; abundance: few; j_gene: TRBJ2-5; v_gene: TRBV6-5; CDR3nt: TGTGCCAGCAGCTACCGGGTCCCAGAGACCCAGTACTTC; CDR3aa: CASSYRVPETQYF
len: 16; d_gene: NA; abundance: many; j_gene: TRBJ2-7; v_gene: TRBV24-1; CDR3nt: TGTGCCACCAGTGATTTGAATGATAAGGGCCTCTACGAGCAGTACTTC; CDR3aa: CATSDLNDKGLYEQYF
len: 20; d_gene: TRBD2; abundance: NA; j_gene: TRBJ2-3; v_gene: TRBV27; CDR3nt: TGTGCCAGCACCAGCCCTGACCCCGGGACTAGCGGGAGTTATGAGGATACGCAGTATTTT; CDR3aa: CASTSPDPGTSGSYEDTQYF
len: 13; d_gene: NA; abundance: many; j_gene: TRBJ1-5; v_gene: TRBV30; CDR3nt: TGTGCCTGGAGTGGTGGGAACAATCAGCCCCAGCATTTT; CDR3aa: CAWSGGNNQPQHF
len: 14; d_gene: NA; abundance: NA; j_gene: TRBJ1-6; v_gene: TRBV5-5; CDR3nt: TGTGCCAGCAGCTTGGAGCAGGGGCTTTCACCCCTCCACTTT; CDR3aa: CASSLEQGLSPLHF
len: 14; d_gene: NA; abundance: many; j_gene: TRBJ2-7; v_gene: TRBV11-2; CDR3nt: TGTGCCAGCAGCTTAGTAGGGGCAGAATACGAGCAGTACTTC; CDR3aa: CASSLVGAEYEQYF
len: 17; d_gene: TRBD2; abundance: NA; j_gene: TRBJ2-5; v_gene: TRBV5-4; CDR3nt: TGTGCCAGCACCCTGGGGACTAGCGGGATTGTTGTAGAGACCCAGTACTTC; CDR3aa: CASTLGTSGIVVETQYF
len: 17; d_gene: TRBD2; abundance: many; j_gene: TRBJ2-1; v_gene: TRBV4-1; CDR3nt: TGCGCCAGCAGCCACCCCGCCAGAAAGCGGGGAGACAATGAGCAGTTCTTC; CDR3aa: CASSHPARKRGDNEQFF
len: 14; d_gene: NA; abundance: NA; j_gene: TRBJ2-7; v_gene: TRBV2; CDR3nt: TGTGCCAGCAGTGTTCAGGGGACCTCCTACGAGCAGTACTTC; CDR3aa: CASSVQGTSYEQYF
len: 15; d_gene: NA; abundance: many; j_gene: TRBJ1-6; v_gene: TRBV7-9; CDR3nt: TGTGCCAGCAGCGCCCAGGTGCGGGGAAATTCACCCCTCCACTTT; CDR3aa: CASSAQVRGNSPLHF
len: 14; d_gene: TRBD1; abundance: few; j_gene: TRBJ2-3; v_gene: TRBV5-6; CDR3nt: TGTGCCAGCAGCAGGGACAGTGGCACAGATACGCAGTATTTT; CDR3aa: CASSRDSGTDTQYF
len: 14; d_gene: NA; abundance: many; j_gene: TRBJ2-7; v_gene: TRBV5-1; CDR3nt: TGCGCCAGCAGCTTACGACAGGGAGGCGACGAGCAGTACTTC; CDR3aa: CASSLRQGGDEQYF
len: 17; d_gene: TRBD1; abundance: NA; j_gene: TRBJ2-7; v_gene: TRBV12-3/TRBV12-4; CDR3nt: TGTGCCAGCAGTTTAGCGCTGGGGGACAGTAGTTCCTACGAGCAGTACTTC; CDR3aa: CASSLALGDSSSYEQYF
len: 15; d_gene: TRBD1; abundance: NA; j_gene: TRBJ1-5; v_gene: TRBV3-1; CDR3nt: TGTGCCAGCAGCCGGACGGGACAGAGCAATCAGCCCCAGCATTTT; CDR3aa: CASSRTGQSNQPQHF
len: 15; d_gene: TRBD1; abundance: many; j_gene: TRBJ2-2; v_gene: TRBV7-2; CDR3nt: TGTGCCAGCAGCTTAGTTACAGGGGGCACCGGGGAGCTGTTTTTT; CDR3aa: CASSLVTGGTGELFF
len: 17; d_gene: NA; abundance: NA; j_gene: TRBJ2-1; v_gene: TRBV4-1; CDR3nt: TGCGCCAGCAGCCACGGAAGGCCCTATAACTCCTACAATGAGCAGTTCTTC; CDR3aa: CASSHGRPYNSYNEQFF
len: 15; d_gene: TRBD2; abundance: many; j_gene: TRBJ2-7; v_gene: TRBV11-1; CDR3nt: TGTGCCAGCAGCCAAACTAGCGGGGTTTACTACGAGCAGTACTTC; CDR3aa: CASSQTSGVYYEQYF
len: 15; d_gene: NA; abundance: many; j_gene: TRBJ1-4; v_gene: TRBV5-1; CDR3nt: TGCGCCAGCAGGCCTGGGGCAGGGAGTACGGAAAAACTGTTTTTT; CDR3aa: CASRPGAGSTEKLFF
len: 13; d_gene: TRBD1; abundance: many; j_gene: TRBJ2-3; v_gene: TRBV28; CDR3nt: TGTGCCAGCACTGAGACAGGGCGAGATACGCAGTATTTT; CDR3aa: CASTETGRDTQYF
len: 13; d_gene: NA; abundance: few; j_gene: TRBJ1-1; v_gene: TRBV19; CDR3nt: TGTGCCACCTACGGATGGCCCAACACTGAAGCTTTCTTT; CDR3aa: CATYGWPNTEAFF
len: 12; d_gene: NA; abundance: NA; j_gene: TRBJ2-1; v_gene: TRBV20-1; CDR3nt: TGCAGTGCTAGAGGGAAAATAAATGAGCAGTTCTTC; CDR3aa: CSARGKINEQFF
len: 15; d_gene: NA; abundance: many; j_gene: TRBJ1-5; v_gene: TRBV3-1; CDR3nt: TGTGCCAGCAGCCAAGGTGGGAGAAGCAATCAGCCCCAGCATTTT; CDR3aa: CASSQGGRSNQPQHF
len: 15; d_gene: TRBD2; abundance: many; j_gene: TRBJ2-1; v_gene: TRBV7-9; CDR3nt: TGTGCCAGCAGCTTAACCGGGAGGGCCTACAATGAGCAGTTCTTC; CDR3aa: CASSLTGRAYNEQFF
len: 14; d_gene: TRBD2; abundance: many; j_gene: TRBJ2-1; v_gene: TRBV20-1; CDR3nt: TGCAGTGCTAGGTCAGCGGGAGATTACAATGAGCAGTTCTTC; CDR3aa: CSARSAGDYNEQFF